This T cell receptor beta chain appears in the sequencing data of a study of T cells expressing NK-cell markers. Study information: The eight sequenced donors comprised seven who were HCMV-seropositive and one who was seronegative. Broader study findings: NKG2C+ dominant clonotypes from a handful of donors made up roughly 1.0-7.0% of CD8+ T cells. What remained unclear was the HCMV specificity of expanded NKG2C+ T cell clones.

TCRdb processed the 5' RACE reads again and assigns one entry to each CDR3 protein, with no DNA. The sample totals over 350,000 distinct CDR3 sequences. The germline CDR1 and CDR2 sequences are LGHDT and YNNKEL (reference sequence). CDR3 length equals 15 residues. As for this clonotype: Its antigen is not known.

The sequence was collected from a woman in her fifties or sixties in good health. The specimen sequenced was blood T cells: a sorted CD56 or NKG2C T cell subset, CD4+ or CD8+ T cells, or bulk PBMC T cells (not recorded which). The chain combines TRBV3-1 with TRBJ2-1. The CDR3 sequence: CASSPFQSRGAEQFF.